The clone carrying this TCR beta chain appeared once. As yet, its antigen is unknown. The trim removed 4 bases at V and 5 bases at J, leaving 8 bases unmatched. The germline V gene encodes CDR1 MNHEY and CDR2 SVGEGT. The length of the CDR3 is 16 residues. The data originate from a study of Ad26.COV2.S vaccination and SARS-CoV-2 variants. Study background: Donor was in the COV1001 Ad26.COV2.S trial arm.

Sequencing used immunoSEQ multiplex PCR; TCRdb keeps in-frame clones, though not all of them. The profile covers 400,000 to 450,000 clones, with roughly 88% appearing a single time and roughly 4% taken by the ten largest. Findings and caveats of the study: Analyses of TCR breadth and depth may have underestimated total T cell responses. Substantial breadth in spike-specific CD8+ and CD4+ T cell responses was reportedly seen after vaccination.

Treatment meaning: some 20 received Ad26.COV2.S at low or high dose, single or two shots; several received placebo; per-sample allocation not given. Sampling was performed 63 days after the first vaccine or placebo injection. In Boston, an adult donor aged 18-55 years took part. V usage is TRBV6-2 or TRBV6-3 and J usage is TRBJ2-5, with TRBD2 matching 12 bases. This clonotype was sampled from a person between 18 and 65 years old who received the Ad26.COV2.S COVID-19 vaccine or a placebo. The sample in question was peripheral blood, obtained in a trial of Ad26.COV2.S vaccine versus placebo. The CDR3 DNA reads TGTGCCAGCAGTTCGCCTAGCGGGAGGGCCTGGGAGACCCAGTACTTC. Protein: CASSSPSGRAWETQYF.